What follows describes a single T cell receptor beta chain. Its specificity is not known. The data derive from a study of blood T cells in healthy people across ages. General study points: Compared with aged donors, long-lived donors showed fewer expanded clones, suggesting selection.

Using a J-beta primer mix together with a sample-barcoded 5' primer, a second PCR was run for about 7 to 12 cycles. TCRdb reprocessed the 5' RACE reads via MiXCR and lists one record per CDR3 protein. The profile shows roughly 1.5 million distinct CDR3 sequences, approximately 43% of them singletons. Peripheral blood was drawn, about 9.1 milliliters per donor. Sequencing used blood. The source is a woman aged 18-30 years in good health.

The CDR3 here is CASSGRVGNYGYTF. CDR3 nucleotide sequence: TGTGCCAGCAGTGGCCGGGTCGGAAACTATGGCTACACCTTC. The rearrangement uses TRBV6-1 and TRBJ1-2; D gene ambiguous. The CDR3 runs to 14 residues. Trimming left V 4 bases short and J 2 bases short, with 11 bases between. Germline V gives CDR1 MNHNS, CDR2 SASEGT.